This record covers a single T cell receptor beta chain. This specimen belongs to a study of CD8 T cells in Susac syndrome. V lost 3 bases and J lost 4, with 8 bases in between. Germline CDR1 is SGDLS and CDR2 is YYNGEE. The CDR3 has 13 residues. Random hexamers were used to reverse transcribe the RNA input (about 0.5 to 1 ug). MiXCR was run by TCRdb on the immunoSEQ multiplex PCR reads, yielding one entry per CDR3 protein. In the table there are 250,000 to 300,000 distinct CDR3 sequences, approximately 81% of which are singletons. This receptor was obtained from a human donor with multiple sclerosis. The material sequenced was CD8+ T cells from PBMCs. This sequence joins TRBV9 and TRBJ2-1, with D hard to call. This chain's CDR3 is CASSEIVYNEQFF. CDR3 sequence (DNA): TGTGCCAGCAGCGAAATAGTTTACAATGAGCAGTTCTTC.